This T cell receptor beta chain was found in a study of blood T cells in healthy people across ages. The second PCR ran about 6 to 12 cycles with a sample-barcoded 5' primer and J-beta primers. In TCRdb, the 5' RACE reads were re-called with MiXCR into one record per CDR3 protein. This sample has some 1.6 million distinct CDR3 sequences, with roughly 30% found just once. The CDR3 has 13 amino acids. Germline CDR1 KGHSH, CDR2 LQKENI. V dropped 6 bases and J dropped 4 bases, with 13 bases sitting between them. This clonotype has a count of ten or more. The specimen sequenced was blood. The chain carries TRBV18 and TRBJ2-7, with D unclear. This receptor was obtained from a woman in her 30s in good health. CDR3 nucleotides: TGTGCCAGCTCCGGATCTTCGGTTTACGAGCAGTACTTC. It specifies CASSGSSVYEQYF.